This T cell receptor (beta chain) emerged from a study of cytotoxic CD8 clonotypes in ibrutinib-treated CLL. Whole-study context: Partial response occurred in 24 patients and complete response in 2; at median about 70 months, approximately 14 remained remitted and 12 progressed. Response samples were taken after a median about 12 months of treatment, range 6 to 36. Study findings and constraints: Baseline levels of clonality went above those of age-matched healthy donors and moved with circulating CD8+ T-cell counts. In sustained-remission versus progressing patients, sampling times differed.

V shed 8 bases and J shed 8 bases, with 15 bases lying between them. CDR1 and CDR2 from the germline V gene are LNHDA and SQIVND (reference sequence). This CDR3 spans 12 amino acids. Note on this clone: What it binds is unknown.

Here immunoSEQ multiplex PCR was the method, and the copy in TCRdb shows in-frame clones only, minus some. The table includes tens of thousands of clones, approximately 70% detected once. The sequence was collected from a human donor with chronic lymphocytic leukemia. The specimen was PBMCs, collected at disease progression, from a patient treated with ibrutinib. This chain uses TRBV19 with TRBJ1-1; weak D call: TRBD1 (5 bases). The CDR3 loop is CASGTSRREAFF. CDR3 nucleotide sequence: TGTGCCAGTGGGACCAGTCGGAGGGAAGCTTTCTTT.